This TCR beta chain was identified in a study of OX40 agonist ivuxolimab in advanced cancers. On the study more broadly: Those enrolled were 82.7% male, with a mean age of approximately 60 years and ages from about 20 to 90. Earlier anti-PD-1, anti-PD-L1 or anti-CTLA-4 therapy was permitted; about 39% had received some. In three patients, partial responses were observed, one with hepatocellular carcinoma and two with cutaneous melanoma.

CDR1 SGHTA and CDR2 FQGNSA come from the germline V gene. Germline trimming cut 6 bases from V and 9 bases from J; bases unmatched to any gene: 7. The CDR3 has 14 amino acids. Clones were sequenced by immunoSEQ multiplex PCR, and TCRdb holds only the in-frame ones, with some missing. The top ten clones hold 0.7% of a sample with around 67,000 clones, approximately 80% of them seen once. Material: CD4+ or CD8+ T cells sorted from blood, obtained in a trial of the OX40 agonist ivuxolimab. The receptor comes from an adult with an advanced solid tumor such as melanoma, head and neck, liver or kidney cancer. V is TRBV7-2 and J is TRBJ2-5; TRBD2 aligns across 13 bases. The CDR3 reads CASRQGLAGMAQYF. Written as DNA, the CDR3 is TGTGCCAGCAGGCAGGGACTAGCGGGAATGGCCCAGTACTTC.